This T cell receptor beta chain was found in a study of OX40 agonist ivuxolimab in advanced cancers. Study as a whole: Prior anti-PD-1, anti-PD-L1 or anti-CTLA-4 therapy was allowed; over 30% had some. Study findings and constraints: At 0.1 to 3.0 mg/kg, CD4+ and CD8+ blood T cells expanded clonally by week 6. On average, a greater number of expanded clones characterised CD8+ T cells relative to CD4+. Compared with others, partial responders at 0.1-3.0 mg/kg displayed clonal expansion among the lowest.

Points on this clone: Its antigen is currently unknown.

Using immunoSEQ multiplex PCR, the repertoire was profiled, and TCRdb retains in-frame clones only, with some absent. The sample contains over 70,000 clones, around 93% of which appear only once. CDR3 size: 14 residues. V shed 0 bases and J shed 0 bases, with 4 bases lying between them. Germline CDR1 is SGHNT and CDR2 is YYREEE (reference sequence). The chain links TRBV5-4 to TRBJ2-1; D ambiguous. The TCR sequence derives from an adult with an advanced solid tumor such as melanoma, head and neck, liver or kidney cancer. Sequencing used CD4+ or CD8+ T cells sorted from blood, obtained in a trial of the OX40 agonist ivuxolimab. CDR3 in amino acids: CASSLVGSYNEQFF. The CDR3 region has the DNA TGTGCCAGCAGCTTGGTCGGCTCCTACAATGAGCAGTTCTTC.